This TCR beta chain was captured by sequencing in a study of CD8+ T cells in alopecia areata (dated by TCRdb to between 2017 and 2018). For context, the study as a whole: Treated patients were enrolled in an open-label pilot trial of oral tofacitinib at 5 to 10 mg twice daily for moderate-to-severe alopecia areata. Scalp clonality was compared across normal scalp (n=4), patchy alopecia areata scalp (n=8), and alopecia totalis/universalis scalp (n=8). Tofacitinib was given for 6 to 18 months, followed by 6 months of follow-up off drug to assess delayed response and recurrence. In treated patients, disease severity was measured using the SALT score, which gives the percentage of scalp surface area affected. Amplification of TCRbeta CDR3 regions was done by immunoSEQ multiplex PCR using 35 Vbeta forward primers and 13 Jbeta reverse primers. The RNA source kit depended on sample type: the PAXgene miRNA kit for fixed scalp, the miRNeasy kit for PBMCs, and the RNeasy kit for mouse skin. Patients on tofacitinib were biopsied at baseline and after 4 and 24 weeks of treatment, and several of the patients also had a later scalp biopsy. On the human side, TCRbeta sequencing was run on scalp tissue and on sorted CD4+ and CD8+ peripheral blood T cells from healthy controls and from alopecia areata patients with either patchy or totalis/universalis disease. High-throughput TCRbeta sequencing was used to examine T cell clonal expansion in alopecia areata in both the C3H/HeJ mouse model and human patients. Here is what the overall study found, with its caveats: Many expanded lesional clones persisted in scalp and blood during tofacitinib treatment, which may partly explain relapse after stopping treatment. Compared with normal scalp, lesional scalp had higher clonality and more expanded CD8+ clones, particularly in alopecia totalis/universalis, a pattern that suggests antigenic drive. Shared TCR sequences between patients were less evident than in mice, which may be partly attributable to HLA diversity in the patient population. Because the treated cohort was small and had only one nonresponder, larger studies are needed to examine links between baseline CD8+ expansion and response. Unlike mouse skin, where gammadelta T cells dominate, normal human skin contains resident alphabeta T cells that get sequenced too, which complicates analysis of the scalp TCR repertoire. Tofacitinib significantly lowered scalp clonality and the number of expanded CD8+ clones among the top 100 scalp clones.

In the paper's terms, the treatment or condition label means: oral pan-JAK inhibitor, 5-10 mg twice daily. Peripheral blood and lesional scalp punch biopsies were obtained from patients with alopecia areata. PBMCs were isolated by density centrifugation and stained for CD3, CD4 and CD8, after which CD4+ and CD8+ T cells were sorted on a FACSAria. Preparation of the library involved the immunoSEQ multiplex PCR assay. For TCR sequencing, RNA was extracted from every sample and reverse transcribed into cDNA to serve as template. SuperScript III was used for first-strand cDNA synthesis, primed with a 2:1 mix of oligo-dT and random hexamers. A synthetic immune receptor repertoire was used to assess amplification bias, and residual bias was removed computationally. The original methods were these. Raw reads were preprocessed to remove errors, and CDR3 was defined according to IMGT conventions as the region from the conserved cysteine to phenylalanine. To get clonality, Shannon entropy was normalized by log2 of the number of productive unique TCRs and the result was subtracted from 1. CD4 or CD8 identity of scalp clones was inferred by cross-referencing scalp TCRbeta sequences with sorted blood CD4 and CD8 repertoires. Drawn from immuneACCESS, this table holds only the in-frame rearrangements with V and J called that TCRdb kept. Clones are partly lost; checked studies trace under half to an unresolved V gene and leave the rest unexplained. Clone size and the V and J calls come from that table; the DNA yielded D and trimming. The sample records over 250,000 clones, 50% to 75% of which are singletons. 0.75% to 0.95% of the sample is taken by the ten largest.

Here V drops 5 bases and J drops 1 base, and the junction holds 8 bases not matched to any gene. The CDR3, cysteine through phenylalanine, is 14 amino acids long. Of all the DNA, just the CDR3 is kept, 42 bases in frame from base 1. CDR1 and CDR2, looked up from the germline V gene (reference sequence), are GTSNPN and SVGIG. A word on this clone: Its antigen target is currently unknown. The sample holds no much larger clone one base away, and base qualities are not on file.

The chain employs TRBV30 and TRBJ2-7; TRBD2 agrees with 7 junctional bases. Here the sequenced sample was CD4+ T cells sorted from blood, taken around week 53, from a patient treated with tofacitinib. This clonotype was sampled from a human donor with alopecia areata. The nucleotide sequence is given as TGTGCCTGGGATTCGCAGGGAGGGTCCTACGAGCAGTACTTC. It specifies CAWDSQGGSYEQYF.